This TCR beta chain appears in the sequencing data of a study of cytomegalovirus exposure and HLA in healthy donors. Study observations and caveats: Among the sequence variants, a highly shared cluster was likely an artifact of sequencing.

Of note for this clone: Its matching antigen is unknown.

PCR primers comprised 60 Vbeta and 13 Jbeta primers. Profiled with immunoSEQ multiplex PCR; TCRdb holds only in-frame clones, not every one. This table holds over 150,000 clones, roughly 80% found once. Germline V gene data show CDR1 as LGHNA and CDR2 as YNFKEQ. The CDR3 consists of 15 residues. V was pared by 3 bases and J by 1 base, with 6 bases of the junction left unmatched. The chain uses TRBV4-2 and TRBJ2-7; the match to TRBD1 covers 7 bases. This clonotype originated in a man aged 25-45 years in good health and CMV-seropositive. The sequencing sample was made of PBMCs. The CDR3 region is CASSQTGISSYEQYF. Written as DNA, the CDR3 is TGTGCCAGCAGCCAGACAGGGATTTCTTCCTACGAGCAGTACTTC.